These 7 T cell receptor beta chains were all obtained from the same sample, sequenced in a study of blood T cell repertoires in COVID-19. Clones were read by immunoSEQ multiplex PCR, and TCRdb kept only the in-frame ones, dropping some. The data hold roughly 240,000 clones, with roughly 86% observed a single time. Input material: PBMCs or T cells enriched from blood (not recorded which). These receptors were taken from a woman in her 30s with acute COVID-19.

This rearrangement joins TRBV10-3 to TRBJ2-2; the match to TRBD1 covers 8 bases. CDR1 is ENHRY and CDR2 is SYGVKD in the germline V gene. The V segment lost 6 bases and the J segment 1 base; nucleotides outside the gene matches: 7. CDR3 length: 16 amino acids. The CDR3 sequence is CAISWDRPENTGELFF. The CDR3 DNA reads TGTGCCATCAGCTGGGACAGGCCCGAGAACACCGGGGAGCTGTTTTTT.

The rearrangement joins TRBV11-3 to TRBJ2-1; 7 nucleotides line up with TRBD1. Germline CDR1 reads SGHNT; CDR2 reads YENEEA. There are 14 residues in the CDR3. J gave up 7 bases and V 5 bases, and 8 bases lay outside the gene matches. CDR3 region: CASSPTGVLNEQFF. The DNA for the CDR3 is TGTGCCAGCAGCCCCACAGGGGTGTTAAATGAGCAGTTCTTC.

There are a few counts of this clone. This CDR3 reads CSASGGRGIYEQYF. Here the CDR3 DNA reads TGCAGTGCTAGTGGAGGTAGGGGTATCTACGAGCAGTACTTC. This sequence joins TRBV20-1 and TRBJ2-7; D is possibly TRBD1 or TRBD2 (5 bases each). Germline V gene lookup returns CDR1 DFQATT and CDR2 SNEGSKA (reference sequence). V was cut by 3 bases and J by 3 bases, with 15 bases left in between. This CDR3 is built from 14 residues.

J is TRBJ2-1 and V is TRBV4-3, with a possible D match to TRBD2 (5 bases). This CDR3 has 18 residues. Trimming took 0 bases from V and 8 from J, leaving 23 bases between them. From germline, CDR1 is LGHNA and CDR2 YSLEER. The CDR3 nucleotides are TGCGCCAGCAGCCAAGATTTCAGAACGGGGTATGGATTCGATGAGCAGTTCTTC. Translating gives CASSQDFRTGYGFDEQFF.

This rearrangement joins TRBV19 to TRBJ1-1; D uncertain. The CDR3 covers 15 residues. V dropped 7 bases and J dropped 0 bases, with 15 bases sitting between them. Germline V lookup: CDR1 LNHDA, CDR2 SQIVND (reference sequence). The CDR3 protein is CASKGWGDLNTEAFF. The CDR3 region has the DNA TGTGCCAGTAAAGGGTGGGGAGACTTGAACACTGAAGCTTTCTTT.

The chain has TRBV10-2 and TRBJ1-5; TRBD1 matches at 8 bases. The germline V gene encodes CDR1 WSHSY and CDR2 SAAADI. The V segment lost 7 bases and the J segment 0 bases; nucleotides outside the gene matches: 5. CDR3 length: 15 amino acids. This CDR3 is CASKVGTGSNQPQHF. In DNA, the CDR3 is TGCGCCAGCAAGGTAGGGACAGGTAGCAATCAGCCCCAGCATTTT.

J is TRBJ2-2 and V is TRBV9; the D gene is possibly TRBD1 (6 bases). The germline CDR1 and CDR2 sequences are SGDLS and YYNGEE. Trimming took off 4 bases at V and 0 bases at J, with 13 bases between the two ends. This CDR3 comprises 16 residues. The CDR3 is CASSWKDSTNTGELFF. The CDR3 DNA follows: TGTGCCAGCAGCTGGAAGGACAGCACGAACACCGGGGAGCTGTTTTTT.